A single sample is the source of the 31 T cell receptor beta chains below, sequenced in a study of cytomegalovirus exposure and HLA in healthy donors. PCR amplification relied on 60 Vbeta primers (plus 13 Jbeta primers). The protocol was immunoSEQ multiplex PCR, while the TCRdb copy is restricted to in-frame clones and leaves out a portion. Its table records over 60,000 clones. Source material: PBMCs. These receptors were collected from a female donor in good health and CMV-seropositive.

The V call is TRBV6-1, the J call TRBJ2-2; a weak D match, TRBD2 (7 bases). The CDR3 extends over 15 amino acids. Germline V CDR1 and CDR2: MNHNS, SASEGT. Trimming shortened V by 4 bases and J by 4 bases, and 13 bases separated the two germline ends. The CDR3 nucleotides are TGTGCCAGCAGTGGGGGGGGCCTGGTCACCGGGGAGCTGTTTTTT. Amino acids: CASSGGGLVTGELFF.

J is TRBJ2-7 and V is TRBV19; the match to TRBD1 covers 9 bases. The CDR3 extends over 18 amino acids. Per the germline V gene, CDR1 is LNHDA and CDR2 is SQIVND (reference sequence). J was trimmed by 3 bases and V by 1 base; bases with no gene match: 13. DNA of the CDR3: TGTGCCAGTAGTATAGCTATCCTCCCGGGACAGGGAAACTACGAGCAGTACTTC. Its protein product is CASSIAILPGQGNYEQYF.

The chain is built from TRBV9 and TRBJ2-2, with a weak D call TRBD1 (6 bases). Germline CDR1 SGDLS, CDR2 YYNGEE. The CDR3 is 14 amino acids. V lost 3 bases and J lost 7, with 13 bases in between. In nucleotides, the CDR3 is TGTGCCAGCAGCGGGACAGTTGATGTCGGGGAGCTGTTTTTT. Its translation: CASSGTVDVGELFF.

This chain joins TRBV27 and TRBJ1-4; 7 bases are a match to TRBD1. The junction had 14 bases not matched to a gene; V was cut back by 6 bases and J by 4 bases. The germline gives CDR1 MNHEY, CDR2 SMNVEV (reference sequence). This CDR3 comprises 17 residues. The DNA of the CDR3 is TGTGCCAGCAGAGAAGTGGCAGGGGGGACCGATAATGAAAAACTGTTTTTT. This sequence encodes CASREVAGGTDNEKLFF.

The chain links TRBV11-2 to TRBJ1-2; D is ambiguous. The CDR3 sequence is 12 residues long. Germline V CDR1 and CDR2: SGHAT, FQNNGV. V was pared by 5 bases and J by 6 bases, with 10 bases between. The CDR3 coding sequence is TGTGCCAGCAGCCGGGAAGGGAATGGCTACACCTTC. Its protein is CASSREGNGYTF.

V usage is TRBV5-4 and J usage is TRBJ2-1, with a possible D match to TRBD2 (5 bases). CDR1 and CDR2 from the germline V gene are SGHNT and YYREEE (reference sequence). The CDR3 runs to 14 residues. Trimming took off 2 bases at V and 4 bases at J, with 10 bases between the two ends. The CDR3 DNA reads TGTGCCAGCAGCTTAAGAGGACTGTACAATGAGCAGTTCTTC. It specifies CASSLRGLYNEQFF. Variable domain in full (rest from reference TRBV5-4 and TRBJ2-1): ETGVTQSPTHLIKTRGQQVTLRCSSQSGHNTVSWYQQALGQGPQFIFQYYREEENGRGNFPPRFSGLQFPNYSSELNVNALELDDSALYLCASSLRGLYNEQFFGPGTRLTVL.

The genes are TRBV5-6 and TRBJ2-2; TRBD1 matches 10 bases. Germline-derived CDR1 and CDR2 are SGHDT and YYEEEE. V gave up 2 bases and J gave up 4 bases; unmatched junction bases: 2. CDR3 length equals 15 residues. CDR3 residues: CASSFRQGATGELFF. The DNA for the CDR3 is TGTGCCAGCAGCTTCCGACAGGGGGCCACCGGGGAGCTGTTTTTT.

About this clone: Relative to the germline gene, one junction end is altered; a read error may explain this. CDR3 in amino acids: CASSSTGNSDEQYF. The CDR3 nucleotides are TGCGCCAGCAGCAGTACAGGGAACTCCGACGAGCAGTACTTC. The chain joins TRBV5-1 to TRBJ2-7, with D perhaps matching TRBD1 (6 bases). The CDR3 covers 14 residues. Germline CDR1 SGHRS, CDR2 YFSETQ.

The V gene is TRBV11-2, the J gene TRBJ2-2, with 8 nucleotides matching TRBD2. Germline trimming cut 3 bases from V and 3 bases from J; bases unmatched to any gene: 3. The germline V gene encodes CDR1 SGHAT and CDR2 FQNNGV. The length of the CDR3 is 15 residues. This chain's CDR3 is CASSFAGGDTGELFF. The CDR3 bases are TGTGCCAGCAGCTTCGCGGGAGGAGACACCGGGGAGCTGTTTTTT.

The V gene is TRBV7-6, the J gene TRBJ2-2, with TRBD2 identical over 7 bases. The CDR3 has 18 residues. The V and J ends lost 2 bases and 6 bases, in that order; junction bases with no gene match: 15. CDR1 is SGHVS, CDR2 FNYEAQ, per germline. The DNA for the CDR3 is TGTGCCAGCAGCTTAAGGGTCCTCCTTGGCGGGAGTCCCGGGGAGCTGTTTTTT. Protein sequence: CASSLRVLLGGSPGELFF.

DNA of the CDR3: TGTGCCTGGAGTGCAGGACAGGCACAGCCCCAGCATTTT. Amino acid sequence: CAWSAGQAQPQHF. The gene calls are TRBV30 and TRBJ1-5; the match to TRBD1 covers 7 bases. Germline assignment: CDR1 GTSNPN and CDR2 SVGIG (reference sequence). Trimming removed 1 base from V and 7 bases from J; junction bases left unmatched: 4. CDR3 length: 13 amino acids.

The chain combines TRBV7-2 with TRBJ1-2, with 10 bases that match TRBD1. Trimming took 5 bases from V and 4 from J; bases not matched to a gene: 7. There are 15 residues in the CDR3. Germline lookup yields CDR1 SGHTA and CDR2 FQGNSA. The CDR3 region is CASSPRQGAAYGYTF. DNA for the CDR3: TGTGCCAGCAGCCCCCGACAGGGGGCGGCCTATGGCTACACCTTC.

The chain has TRBV13 and TRBJ2-7; possible D gene TRBD2, 6 bases. The CDR3 runs 15 residues. Germline assignment: CDR1 PRHDT and CDR2 FYEKMQ (reference sequence). Trimming removed 5 bases at V and 3 bases at J, with 17 bases between. The CDR3 sequence is CASSQSVGLHYEQYF. For the CDR3, the DNA is TGTGCCAGCAGCCAGTCTGTGGGACTGCACTACGAGCAGTACTTC.

The V call is TRBV2, the J call TRBJ2-5; D remains unclear. Trimming cost V 2 bases and J 7 bases, with 11 bases left between them. Per the germline V gene, CDR1 is SNHLY and CDR2 is FYNNEI. The CDR3 runs to 13 residues. The CDR3 sequence: CASSESSSGTQYF. DNA of the CDR3: TGTGCCAGCAGTGAAAGTAGCTCCGGGACCCAGTACTTC.

The CDR3 sequence: CASSRGRSGVYEQYF. CDR3 sequence (DNA): TGTGCCAGCAGCAGAGGCCGTAGCGGGGTATACGAGCAGTACTTC. The V gene is TRBV13, the J gene TRBJ2-5, with 8 nucleotides matching TRBD2. The assigned J gene may be wrong: the sequence end matches TRBJ2-7 better. CDR3 length: 15 residues. Germline V gene lookup returns CDR1 PRHDT and CDR2 FYEKMQ (reference sequence).

The V and J genes are TRBV30 and TRBJ2-2, with D possibly matching TRBD1 (6 bases). The V end lost 1 base, the J end lost 3 bases, and 12 bases lay between the germline ends. This CDR3 spans 15 amino acids. CDR1 and CDR2 from the germline V gene are GTSNPN and SVGIG (reference sequence). The CDR3 nucleotides are TGTGCCTGGAGTGACCCGGGACAACACACCGGGGAGCTGTTTTTT. Translating gives CAWSDPGQHTGELFF.

V usage is TRBV9 and J usage is TRBJ2-7, with D perhaps matching TRBD2 (6 bases). Deletions cut 4 bases from V and 5 bases from J, with 16 bases between. This CDR3 region has 14 residues. In germline, CDR1 is SGDLS, CDR2 YYNGEE. In nucleotides, the CDR3 is TGTGCCAGCAGCCCGGGACTGGCTGTGAACGAGCAGTACTTC. This encodes CASSPGLAVNEQYF. Combining the CDR3 with reference TRBV9 and TRBJ2-7 gives the whole variable domain DSGVTQTPKHLITATGQRVTLRCSPRSGDLSVYWYQQSLDQGLQFLIQYYNGEERAKGNILERFSAQQFPDLHSELNLSSLELGDSALYFCASSPGLAVNEQYFGPGTRLTVT.

The chain links TRBV4-3 to TRBJ2-3, with TRBD2 matching over 11 bases. The CDR3 loop spans 18 amino acids. CDR1 LGHNA and CDR2 YSLEER come from the germline V gene. J gave up 0 bases and V 5 bases, and 10 bases lay outside the gene matches. CDR3 nucleotide sequence: TGCGCCAGCAGCAGAGTTAAGGGGACTAGCGGAAGCACAGATACGCAGTATTTT. Translation: CASSRVKGTSGSTDTQYF.

DNA for the CDR3: TGTGCCAGCAGCGAGACAGGGCGCAATTCACCCCTCCACTTT. Translation: CASSETGRNSPLHF. The chain couples TRBV5-4 to TRBJ1-6, with 7 bases that match TRBD1. CDR1 SGHNT and CDR2 YYREEE come from the germline V gene (reference sequence). V was pared by 4 bases and J by 7 bases, with 5 bases of the junction left unmatched. The CDR3 runs 14 residues.

J is TRBJ1-1 and V is TRBV4-3, with D perhaps TRBD1 (6 bases). Trimming left V 6 bases short and J 7 bases short, with 21 bases between. From germline, CDR1 is LGHNA and CDR2 YSLEER. The CDR3 contains 15 residues. CDR3 DNA sequence: TGCGCCAGCAGTCGACAGATCTCCGTAGGGGGTGAAGCTTTCTTT. The encoded protein is CASSRQISVGGEAFF.

The genes are TRBV4-3 and TRBJ2-2; 7 bases are a match to TRBD2. The germline V gene has CDR1 LGHNA and CDR2 YSLEER. Germline trimming cut 0 bases from V and 0 bases from J; bases unmatched to any gene: 7. The CDR3 sequence is 18 residues long. CDR3 coding DNA: TGCGCCAGCAGCCAAGATCTTTGGGGGGGTGCGAACACCGGGGAGCTGTTTTTT. It translates to CASSQDLWGGANTGELFF.

V and J are TRBV7-8 and TRBJ2-7; TRBD2 agrees at 8 bases. This CDR3 has 14 residues. Germline assignment: CDR1 SGHVS and CDR2 FQNEAQ. V lost 1 base to trimming and J lost 6 bases; unmatched junction nucleotides: 5. The DNA for the CDR3 is TGTGCCAGCAGCTTAGAGAGCGGGAGTGGCGAGCAGTACTTC. This encodes CASSLESGSGEQYF. Filled out from reference TRBV7-8 and TRBJ2-7, the complete variable domain reads GAGVSQSPRYKVAKRGQDVALRCDPISGHVSLFWYQQALGQGPEFLTYFQNEAQLDKSGLPSDRFFAERPEGSVSTLKIQRTQQEDSAVYLCASSLESGSGEQYFGPGTRLTVT.

This sequence joins TRBV7-2 and TRBJ2-2; D unresolved. Germline V CDR1 and CDR2: SGHTA, FQGNSA. The CDR3 has 13 amino acids. Deletions cut 4 bases from V and 2 bases from J, with 5 bases between. For the CDR3, the DNA is TGTGCCAGCAGCTCGGTTAACACCGGGGAGCTGTTTTTT. Protein sequence: CASSSVNTGELFF.

The rearrangement links TRBV6-5 to TRBJ1-3; D is unresolved. Trimming removed 4 bases from V and 4 bases from J, with 8 bases in between. This CDR3 spans 13 amino acids. Germline V gives CDR1 MNHEY, CDR2 SVGAGI. The CDR3 coding sequence is TGTGCCAGCAGTTTGGTCAGAGGAAACACCATATATTTT. Translation gives CASSLVRGNTIYF.

V gene TRBV7-3 combines with J gene TRBJ2-7, with 8 bases lining up with TRBD1. This CDR3 has 13 amino acids. The germline V gene encodes CDR1 SGHTA and CDR2 FQGTGA. The ends lost 5 bases at V and 6 bases at J; junction bases unmatched: 6. This chain's CDR3 is CASSQDRVGEQYF. In nucleotides, the CDR3 is TGTGCCAGCAGCCAGGACAGGGTGGGCGAGCAGTACTTC. The full variable domain, its missing parts supplied by reference TRBV7-3 and TRBJ2-7, is GAGVSQTPSNKVTEKGKYVELRCDPISGHTALYWYRQSLGQGPEFLIYFQGTGAADDSGLPNDRFFAVRPEGSVSTLKIQRTERGDSAVYLCASSQDRVGEQYFGPGTRLTVT.

The V and J genes are TRBV7-2 and TRBJ1-1; no clear D. Germline loops: CDR1 SGHTA, CDR2 FQGNSA. The CDR3 has 13 residues. Trimming took off 3 bases at V and 3 bases at J, with 8 bases between the two ends. The DNA of the CDR3 is TGTGCCAGCAGCTTTAACTTGGACACTGAAGCTTTCTTT. Its protein product is CASSFNLDTEAFF.

The rearrangement links TRBV5-1 to TRBJ2-3, with TRBD2 matching 11 bases. Per germline, CDR1 SGHRS and CDR2 YFSETQ. The ends lost 4 bases at V and 2 bases at J; junction bases unmatched: 6. The CDR3 totals 16 residues. CDR3 sequence: CASSHGTSGTTDTQYF. The CDR3 DNA reads as TGCGCCAGCAGCCACGGGACTAGCGGAACCACAGATACGCAGTATTTT. Using reference TRBV5-1 and TRBJ2-3 for the parts outside the CDR3, the full variable domain is KAGVTQTPRYLIKTRGQQVTLSCSPISGHRSVSWYQQTPGQGLQFLFEYFSETQRNKGNFPGRFSGRQFSNSRSEMNVSTLELGDSALYLCASSHGTSGTTDTQYFGPGTRLTVL.

In regard to this clone: At the DNA level, this CDR3 is encoded by other sequences in the same sample as well. The chain uses TRBV10-2 and TRBJ2-5; 12 nucleotides agree with TRBD2. V dropped 6 bases and J dropped 5; count of bases not matched to a gene: 4. Germline CDR1 WSHSY, CDR2 SAAADI. The CDR3 extends over 14 amino acids. The CDR3 protein is CASSSGTSGETQYF. The CDR3 DNA follows: TGCGCCAGCAGCTCCGGGACTAGCGGGGAGACCCAGTACTTC.

The chain uses TRBV30 and TRBJ2-2; D possibly corresponds to TRBD2 (6 bases). The CDR3 consists of 13 residues. Germline assignment: CDR1 GTSNPN and CDR2 SVGIG (reference sequence). V was shortened by 4 bases and J by 7 bases, with 13 bases between the two germline ends. CDR3 loop: CAWNLGSNGELFF. CDR3 bases: TGTGCCTGGAACCTCGGGAGTAACGGGGAGCTGTTTTTT.

CDR3: CASSAGQGTSPLHF. The CDR3 DNA sequence: TGCGCCAGCAGCGCGGGACAGGGCACCTCACCCCTCCACTTT. The J gene is TRBJ1-6, the V gene TRBV5-1; 9 nucleotides agree with TRBD1. The germline V gene has CDR1 SGHRS and CDR2 YFSETQ. J gave up 10 bases and V 4 bases, and 6 bases lay outside the gene matches. This CDR3 spans 14 amino acids.

This chain links TRBV18 with TRBJ2-6; possible D gene TRBD2, 6 bases. The CDR3 has 15 amino acids. Germline loops: CDR1 KGHSH, CDR2 LQKENI. Trimming cost V 2 bases and J 2 bases, with 7 bases left between them. The CDR3: CASSPGEAGANVLTF. Written as DNA, the CDR3 is TGTGCCAGCTCACCAGGGGAGGCTGGGGCCAACGTCCTGACTTTC.